This TCR beta chain was profiled in a study of T cell changes during pregnancy in multiple sclerosis. The germline CDR1 and CDR2 sequences are LNHDA and SQIVND (reference sequence). Trimming took 8 bases from V and 6 from J, leaving 11 bases between them. This CDR3 is built from 12 residues. Data came from immunoSEQ multiplex PCR; TCRdb stores just in-frame clones and leaves some out. The data hold around 100,000 clones, with roughly 93% observed a single time. The TCR was taken from a female donor with multiple sclerosis, enrolled in a pregnancy study. The rearrangement joins TRBV19 to TRBJ2-1; possible D gene TRBD1, 6 bases. Sequencing was performed on peripheral blood, taken before pregnancy. This CDR3 is CASVRGGNEQFF. As DNA, the CDR3 is TGTGCCAGTGTTCGAGGGGGCAATGAGCAGTTCTTC.